A selection of T cell receptor beta chains follows, all from one sample in a study of control samples from healthy donors and cancer patients. Produced via immunoSEQ multiplex PCR; TCRdb's table is partial and in-frame only. This table has about 150,000 clones, about 89% appearing once. Sequencing used blood. The source of these receptors is a man aged 25-45 years in good health. CDR3s include the opening cysteine and the closing phenylalanine or tryptophan. A D gene is named only where the DNA matches it firmly. The size field is filled for only some rows; it gives once, few, many or a size class.

DNA | CDR3 | D | length | size | J | V
TGCGCCAGCAGCTCCGCTGACACTGAAGCTTTCTTT | CASSSADTEAFF | . | 12 | . | TRBJ1-1 | TRBV5-1
TGTGCCAGCACCCCGGCGGGGGGCCTTATGACCGGGGAGCTGTTTTTT | CASTPAGGLMTGELFF | TRBD2 | 16 | . | TRBJ2-2 | TRBV6-2/TRBV6-3
TGTGCCAGCAGTTCCCCGGGTCAGAAAGACGAGCAGTACTTC | CASSSPGQKDEQYF | . | 14 | . | TRBJ2-7 | TRBV27
TGTGCCAGCAGCTCGCCGGGGGCGACCACCTCCTACGAGCAGTACTTC | CASSSPGATTSYEQYF | . | 16 | once | TRBJ2-7 | TRBV3-1/TRBV3-2
TGTGCCAGCAGCAATTTACAGGTGAACACTGAAGCTTTCTTT | CASSNLQVNTEAFF | . | 14 | . | TRBJ1-1 | TRBV7-8
TGTGCCAGCAGCGTAGGTGGGGAAGGCACAGATACGCAGTATTTT | CASSVGGEGTDTQYF | . | 15 | . | TRBJ2-3 | TRBV9
TGTGCCAGTAGCACCGGGAGGAACACTGAAGCTTTCTTT | CASSTGRNTEAFF | . | 13 | . | TRBJ1-1 | TRBV19
TGTGCCTGGAGTGTACTACAACCCTTATTTGATTCACCCCTCCACTTT | CAWSVLQPLFDSPLHF | . | 16 | . | TRBJ1-6 | TRBV30
TGTGCCAGCAGCGTATCAGGACAGGGAAATGGCTACACCTTC | CASSVSGQGNGYTF | TRBD1 | 14 | . | TRBJ1-2 | TRBV9
TGTGCCAGCAGTTCGGGGGGGCGGGGGAAATCTGAAGCTTTCTTT | CASSSGGRGKSEAFF | . | 15 | . | TRBJ1-1 | TRBV27
TGCAGCGGTGGCTGGGTAGGGACTGAAGCTTTCTTT | CSGGWVGTEAFF | . | 12 | . | TRBJ1-1 | TRBV29-1
TGTGCCAGCTCACCACCGAGGGATGCAGGGTGGTACGAGCAGTACTTC | CASSPPRDAGWYEQYF | . | 16 | . | TRBJ2-7 | TRBV18
TGTGCCAGCAGCTGGGACAGGTTTACGGGGGAGCTGTTTTTT | CASSWDRFTGELFF | TRBD1 | 14 | . | TRBJ2-2 | TRBV7-2
TGTGCCAGTAGTATATCACTGGGGGGGCTAGGACAGCCCCAGCATTTT | CASSISLGGLGQPQHF | . | 16 | . | TRBJ1-5 | TRBV19
TGTGCCAGCAGTGATAGTCGGCAGGGAACCTATGGCTACACCTTC | CASSDSRQGTYGYTF | . | 15 | . | TRBJ1-2 | TRBV2
TGTGCCAGCAGCCCCCTGGATGAGCAGTTCTTC | CASSPLDEQFF | . | 11 | once | TRBJ2-1 | TRBV6-5
TGCGCCAGCAGCTTCCAGGGAGGGGATACGCAGTATTTT | CASSFQGGDTQYF | TRBD2 | 13 | . | TRBJ2-3 | TRBV5-1
TGCGCCAGCAGCTTGGAATGGCCCTTGCAGCGTGAGCAGTTCTTC | CASSLEWPLQREQFF | . | 15 | . | TRBJ2-1 | TRBV5-1
TGTGCCAGCAGTATTCCAGGCAGTGAAGCTTTCTTT | CASSIPGSEAFF | . | 12 | . | TRBJ1-1 | TRBV27
TGTGCCAGCAGCTCCTTTGGGGGAGCCAGGGCTGGAAACACCATATATTTT | CASSSFGGARAGNTIYF | . | 17 | . | TRBJ1-3 | TRBV11-3
TGTGCCAGTACCCTTTTAGGGGACAGGGGGGATGGCTACACCTTC | CASTLLGDRGDGYTF | TRBD1 | 15 | . | TRBJ1-2 | TRBV19
TGTGCCAGCACCCTATTAGGTGGCTACACCTTC | CASTLLGGYTF | . | 11 | . | TRBJ1-2 | TRBV2
TGTGCCAGCAGCAGACGGCCCTCCGCGGACACCGGGGAGCTGTTTTTT | CASSRRPSADTGELFF | . | 16 | . | TRBJ2-2 | TRBV5-5
TGTGCCAGTACCCTTGGGTGGGACAGGGTTAGGGAGCAGTTCTTC | CASTLGWDRVREQFF | TRBD1 | 15 | . | TRBJ2-1 | TRBV19
TGTGCCAGCAGTGCCACTGGGCGAGGGTGGGATTCACCCCTCCACTTT | CASSATGRGWDSPLHF | . | 16 | . | TRBJ1-6 | TRBV2
TGTGCCAGTAGTATCCGTCGGGACAGGGAAGCCGGCGGGGAGCTGTTTTTT | CASSIRRDREAGGELFF | TRBD1 | 17 | . | TRBJ2-2 | TRBV19
TGTGCCAGCACTCTAACAGGGGGGGTGAACACTGAAGCTTTCTTT | CASTLTGGVNTEAFF | TRBD1 | 15 | . | TRBJ1-1 | TRBV27
TGTGCCAGCAGCCCACTAGCGGGAAGCTCCTACGAGCAGTACTTC | CASSPLAGSSYEQYF | TRBD2 | 15 | once | TRBJ2-7 | TRBV3-1/TRBV3-2
TGTGCCAGCAGTTTATCTGACGGGGTTGAAGCTTTCTTT | CASSLSDGVEAFF | . | 13 | . | TRBJ1-1 | TRBV27
TGCGCCAGCAGCCAAAGGGCGGGGGAGCGAGAGACCCAGTACTTC | CASSQRAGERETQYF | TRBD2 | 15 | . | TRBJ2-5 | TRBV4-1
TGTGCCAGCAGCCCTCGAGGAGGCCCGCCGGGGGCCGGAGCCACAGATACGCAGTATTTT | CASSPRGGPPGAGATDTQYF | . | 20 | few | TRBJ2-3 | TRBV16
TGTGCCAGCAGTCCGAGCGGGGGTCGACTCCCCGGGGAGCTGTTTTTT | CASSPSGGRLPGELFF | TRBD2 | 16 | once | TRBJ2-2 | TRBV28
TGTGCCAGCAGCTTAGACAGGGGCGGCACCGGGGAGCTGTTTTTT | CASSLDRGGTGELFF | TRBD1 | 15 | . | TRBJ2-2 | TRBV7-8
TGTGCCAGCAGGTGGACAGCAAACATTCAGTACTTC | CASRWTANIQYF | . | 12 | . | TRBJ2-4 | TRBV5-8
TGTGCCAGCCTGAGGGCCCGAATCGCCAAAAACATTCAGTACTTC | CASLRARIAKNIQYF | . | 15 | . | TRBJ2-4 | TRBV3-1/TRBV3-2
TGTGCCAGTAGTAGGGCGTCAGGGCGTGTTTATTCTTGGACTGAAGCTTTCTTT | CASSRASGRVYSWTEAFF | . | 18 | . | TRBJ1-1 | TRBV19
TGTGCCAGCAGACTACAGGGGGCTGGGGAGACCCAGTACTTC | CASRLQGAGETQYF | TRBD1 | 14 | . | TRBJ2-5 | TRBV6-5
TGTGCCAGCTCACCACCTCGTGGGGGAGGGCAAAATACGCAGTATTTT | CASSPPRGGGQNTQYF | TRBD2 | 16 | . | TRBJ2-3 | TRBV18
TGTGCCAGCAGACTAACGGCCAACAGGGCCGATACGCAGTATTTT | CASRLTANRADTQYF | . | 15 | . | TRBJ2-3 | TRBV7-2
TGTGCCAGCAGCTTGCGGTCCACAGGATACCCCTCCTACGAGCAGTACTTC | CASSLRSTGYPSYEQYF | . | 17 | . | TRBJ2-7 | TRBV5-6
TGCAGTGCTAGTGGACAGGGGGCGGACTATGGCTACACCTTC | CSASGQGADYGYTF | TRBD1 | 14 | few | TRBJ1-2 | TRBV20-1
TGTGCCAGCAGCTTAGGTCCCAGGGGGTATGGCTACACCTTC | CASSLGPRGYGYTF | TRBD1 | 14 | . | TRBJ1-2 | TRBV7-3
TGTGCCACCAGCAGGGGGATGGGTGGCGAGCAGTACTTC | CATSRGMGGEQYF | . | 13 | . | TRBJ2-7 | TRBV15
TGCGCCAGCAGCTTGCGAGTCAGCGCCTACGAGCAGTACTTC | CASSLRVSAYEQYF | . | 14 | . | TRBJ2-7 | TRBV5-1
TGTGCCAGCAGCTTAGGAGCGGGACAGACCTATGGCTACACCTTC | CASSLGAGQTYGYTF | TRBD1 | 15 | . | TRBJ1-2 | TRBV7-9
TGTGCCAGCAGCCAGACAGGGCACCAGCCCCAGCATTTT | CASSQTGHQPQHF | TRBD1 | 13 | . | TRBJ1-5 | TRBV7-8
TGCGCCAGCAGCCGCGAGGTAAGGAGATTGAACACTGAAGCTTTCTTT | CASSREVRRLNTEAFF | . | 16 | . | TRBJ1-1 | TRBV4-3
TGTGCCAGCAGCCACAGCCTGGGCGATACGCAGTATTTT | CASSHSLGDTQYF | . | 13 | . | TRBJ2-3 | TRBV12-3/TRBV12-4
TGTGCCAGCAGTTACTCGGTGGCAGCGGGAACTGAAGCTTTCTTT | CASSYSVAAGTEAFF | . | 15 | . | TRBJ1-1 | TRBV6-2/TRBV6-3
TGTGCCAGCAGCTTAACCAGGAACACCGGGGAGCTGTTTTTT | CASSLTRNTGELFF | . | 14 | . | TRBJ2-2 | TRBV7-2
TGTGCCAGCAGCGCCCAACCTCGGACAGGGATCGACAATGAGCAGTTCTTC | CASSAQPRTGIDNEQFF | TRBD1 | 17 | . | TRBJ2-1 | TRBV7-8
TGTGCCAGCAGCTTGGTGGCCGGGAGCCTCACCGGGGAGCTGTTTTTT | CASSLVAGSLTGELFF | . | 16 | . | TRBJ2-2 | TRBV5-5
TGTGCTAGTGGCTGGGGGGATAACAAAAACGCGGCCAAAAACATTCAGTACTTC | CASGWGDNKNAAKNIQYF | . | 18 | . | TRBJ2-4 | TRBV12-5
TGTGCCAGCAGCACAGGGGCTGCTAACTATGGCTACACCTTC | CASSTGAANYGYTF | TRBD1 | 14 | . | TRBJ1-2 | TRBV7-2
TGTGCCAGCCGAGGGCAGGGTAAACGCGAGCAGTACTTC | CASRGQGKREQYF | . | 13 | . | TRBJ2-7 | TRBV25-1
TGTGCCAGCAGCCAAAAAAATAGCGGGAGGGCCTTGTTTGAGACCCAGTACTTC | CASSQKNSGRALFETQYF | TRBD2 | 18 | . | TRBJ2-5 | TRBV11-3
TGTGCCAGCAGCCCCCGCCGGGGGGCGAGCTCCTACGAGCAGTACTTC | CASSPRRGASSYEQYF | . | 16 | . | TRBJ2-7 | TRBV7-9
TGTGCCAGCAGCTTGGCGACAGGGGTGGAAAACACCATATATTTT | CASSLATGVENTIYF | TRBD1 | 15 | . | TRBJ1-3 | TRBV5-4